This TCR beta chain comes out of a study of blood T cell repertoires in COVID-19. Study as a whole: T cells, B-cell-depleted T cells, or PBMCs supplied cDNA or gDNA.

The repertoire was sequenced with immunoSEQ multiplex PCR; TCRdb's copy has only in-frame clones and lacks some. The data hold under 50,000 clones, with roughly 85% observed a single time. The TCR sequence derives from a human donor in a cohort sampled during active COVID-19. The sample consisted of peripheral blood.

CDR3 nucleotides: TGTGCCAGCAGTCGAGGTCCGGGACAGGGCTACCAAGAGACCCAGTACTTC. It translates to CASSRGPGQGYQETQYF. The chain uses TRBV27 and TRBJ2-5; 9 bases are shared with TRBD1. Germline-derived CDR1 and CDR2 are MNHEY and SMNVEV (reference sequence). There are 17 residues in the CDR3. V shed 5 bases and J 0 bases; nucleotides not matched to a gene: 10.